The 3 T cell receptor beta chains below come from one sample, sequenced in a study of blood T cell repertoires in COVID-19. Sequencing used immunoSEQ multiplex PCR; TCRdb keeps in-frame clones, though not all of them. The sample carries about 180,000 clones, around nine tenths recorded once. The sample was peripheral blood. Receptors were obtained from a woman in her seventies with COVID-19, enrolled during active disease.

V gene TRBV9 combines with J gene TRBJ1-1, with a weak D call TRBD1 (5 bases). The ends were cut back, 0 bases at V and 0 bases at J, with 9 bases in the middle. The CDR3 is made up of 15 amino acids. CDR1 is SGDLS and CDR2 is YYNGEE in the germline V gene. The CDR3 protein is CASSVVGGVNTEAFF. CDR3 coding DNA: TGTGCCAGCAGCGTAGTTGGAGGGGTGAACACTGAAGCTTTCTTT.

This clone was recorded once. The chain recombines TRBV23-1 with TRBJ1-1; tentative D call: TRBD1 (5 bases). TRBV23-1 belongs to the ORF category, with a function that is uncertain. There are 13 residues in the CDR3. Trimming took off 5 bases at V and 3 bases at J, with 10 bases between the two ends. The CDR3 reads CASSGAPDTEAFF. CDR3 DNA sequence: TGCGCCAGCAGTGGGGCTCCAGACACTGAAGCTTTCTTT.

The genes are TRBV2 and TRBJ2-7; 11 nucleotides match TRBD1. The CDR3 runs 16 residues. The germline CDR1 and CDR2 sequences are SNHLY and FYNNEI. Trimming at V came to 6 bases and at J to 6 bases, leaving 13 bases not matched to a gene. The CDR3 DNA sequence: TGTGCCAGCAGCGGTAAAGGACAGGGGGCGCTTAGCGAGCAGTACTTC. This codes for CASSGKGQGALSEQYF.